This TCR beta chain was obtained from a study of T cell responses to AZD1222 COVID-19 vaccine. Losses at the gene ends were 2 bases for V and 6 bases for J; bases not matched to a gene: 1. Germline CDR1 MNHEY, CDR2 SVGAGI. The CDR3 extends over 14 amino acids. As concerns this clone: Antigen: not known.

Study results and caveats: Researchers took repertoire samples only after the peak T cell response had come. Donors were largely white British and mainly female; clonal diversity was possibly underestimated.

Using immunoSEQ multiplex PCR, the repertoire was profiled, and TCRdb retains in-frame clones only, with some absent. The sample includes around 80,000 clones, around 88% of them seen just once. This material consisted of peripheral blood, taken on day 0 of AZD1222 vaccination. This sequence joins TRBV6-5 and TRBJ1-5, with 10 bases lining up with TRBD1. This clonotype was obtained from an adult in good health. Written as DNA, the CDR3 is TGTGCCAGCAGTTACGGGACAGGGGTTCAGCCCCAGCATTTT. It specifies CASSYGTGVQPQHF.